These 10 T cell receptor beta chains came from one sample sequenced in a study of shared clonotypes between healthy human individuals. The table came from immunoSEQ multiplex PCR; TCRdb's copy has only in-frame clones and leaves some out. The table includes 2 million to 2.5 million clones, just under 95% detected once. Sequenced: naive CD4+ T cells from PBMCs. The subset: CD45RA+ positively selected. The origin of the receptors is a man aged 18 to 30 in good health. Some clones in this sample may be carry-over from other donors' samples.

CDR3 residues: CASSLQGEYGYTF. The DNA of the CDR3 is TGCGCCAGCAGCTTACAGGGAGAATATGGCTACACCTTC. This chain links TRBV5-1 with TRBJ1-2, with D possibly TRBD1 on 6 matching bases. V lost 2 bases and J lost 5, with 10 bases in between. CDR1 and CDR2 from the germline V gene are SGHRS and YFSETQ. This CDR3 has 13 residues. Using reference TRBV5-1 and TRBJ1-2 for the parts outside the CDR3, the full variable domain is KAGVTQTPRYLIKTRGQQVTLSCSPISGHRSVSWYQQTPGQGLQFLFEYFSETQRNKGNFPGRFSGRQFSNSRSEMNVSTLELGDSALYLCASSLQGEYGYTFGSGTRLTVV.

The rearrangement joins TRBV18 to TRBJ1-2; D is ambiguous. CDR3 length equals 15 residues. Per the germline V gene, CDR1 is KGHSH and CDR2 is LQKENI. V was pared by 3 bases and J by 4 bases, with 15 bases between. This chain's CDR3 is CASSPGSRDSYGYTF. The CDR3 bases are TGTGCCAGCTCACCGGGAAGCCGGGATAGCTATGGCTACACCTTC.

The chain is built from TRBV27 and TRBJ1-2; D unresolved. Trimming cost V 3 bases and J 7 bases, with 12 bases left between them. The CDR3 loop spans 13 amino acids. CDR1 is MNHEY, CDR2 SMNVEV, per germline (reference sequence). The CDR3 loop reads CASSFQDEGGYTF. The CDR3 nucleotides read TGTGCCAGCAGTTTTCAGGACGAGGGTGGCTACACCTTC.

The chain combines TRBV9 with TRBJ2-7, with 7 bases aligning to TRBD1. The CDR3 has 13 residues. V was pared by 4 bases and J by 6 bases, with 7 bases of the junction left unmatched. CDR1 and CDR2 from the germline V gene are SGDLS and YYNGEE. The DNA for the CDR3 is TGTGCCAGCAGCCAAACAGGGGACGGCGAGCAGTACTTC. Translated, it gives CASSQTGDGEQYF. The variable domain in full, completed from reference TRBV9 and TRBJ2-7, reads DSGVTQTPKHLITATGQRVTLRCSPRSGDLSVYWYQQSLDQGLQFLIQYYNGEERAKGNILERFSAQQFPDLHSELNLSSLELGDSALYFCASSQTGDGEQYFGPGTRLTVT.

The CDR3 region is CASSENGNNYGYTF. The CDR3 nucleotides are TGTGCCAGCTCAGAGAATGGGAATAACTATGGCTACACCTTC. This chain connects TRBV18 to TRBJ1-2; D ambiguous. Germline-derived CDR1 and CDR2 are KGHSH and LQKENI. This CDR3 has 14 amino acids. Trimming shortened V by 5 bases and J by 1 base, and 11 bases separated the two germline ends.

The rearrangement uses TRBV7-7 and TRBJ2-3; 11 nucleotides align to TRBD2. Germline CDR1 SSHAT, CDR2 FNYEAQ (reference sequence). This CDR3 has 16 amino acids. Unmatched junction bases numbered 9, after V lost 5 bases and J lost 5 bases. Written as DNA, the CDR3 is TGTGCCAGCAGCGCCCAACTAGCGGGAGTGGGAGATACGCAGTATTTT. Its translation: CASSAQLAGVGDTQYF.

The rearrangement links TRBV4-1 to TRBJ2-1; 8 bases map to TRBD2. Germline CDR1 is MGHRA and CDR2 is YSYEKL. After removal of 6 bases from V and 0 bases from J, the junction contained 10 bases not matched to a gene. The CDR3 extends over 17 amino acids. The CDR3 here is CASRQREPTSSYNEQFF. CDR3 DNA sequence: TGCGCCAGCAGGCAGCGGGAGCCAACAAGCTCCTACAATGAGCAGTTCTTC.

The CDR3 region is CASRSYVVRETQYF. CDR3 bases: TGTGCCAGCAGAAGCTATGTGGTCAGGGAGACCCAGTACTTC. The chain links TRBV28 to TRBJ2-5; D gene ambiguous. Germline CDR1 is MDHEN and CDR2 is SYDVKM. The length of the CDR3 is 14 residues. The ends were cut back, 6 bases at V and 5 bases at J, with 16 bases in the middle.

This clone was seen once. V gene TRBV19 combines with J gene TRBJ1-2; D remains ambiguous. There are 12 residues in the CDR3. Germline values: CDR1 LNHDA, CDR2 SQIVND (reference sequence). The germline V and J ends were trimmed by 5 bases and 7 bases, with 11 bases remaining between them. In nucleotides, the CDR3 is TGTGCCAGTAGTCCGCGGGGAAGTGGCTACACCTTC. This translates into CASSPRGSGYTF.

The chain combines TRBV19 with TRBJ2-6, with D perhaps matching TRBD1 (6 bases). V was pared by 9 bases and J by 4 bases, with 16 bases between. There are 15 residues in the CDR3. CDR1 is LNHDA, CDR2 SQIVND, per germline (reference sequence). The CDR3, as DNA: TGTGCCAGCAAACAGGGAACGAGCGGGGCCAACGTCCTGACTTTC. This gives the protein CASKQGTSGANVLTF.